Presented here are 20 T cell receptor beta chains from one specimen sequenced in a study of identical twins. MiXCR was run by TCRdb on the 5' RACE reads, yielding one entry per CDR3 protein. The table includes hundreds of thousands of distinct CDR3 sequences, roughly 6% detected once. Sequencing used naive T cells sorted from blood. The source is a young man in good health.

This clonotype was detected ten times or more. The rearrangement joins TRBV6-1 to TRBJ2-7; D perhaps matches TRBD1 (6 bases). The length of the CDR3 is 14 residues. Germline loops: CDR1 MNHNS, CDR2 SASEGT. V was clipped by 6 bases and J by 3 bases, with 15 bases between them. Written as DNA, the CDR3 is TGTGCCAGCAGGGGCGGACAGTCCTACTACGAGCAGTACGTC. Amino acids: CASRGGQSYYEQYV.

In its sample, this clonotype was seen a few times. This chain's CDR3 is CASSRGSLENIQYF. The DNA of the CDR3 is TGTGCCAGCAGCCGAGGGTCGCTCGAAAACATTCAGTACTTC. This chain links TRBV14 with TRBJ2-4, with D possibly being TRBD2 (5 bases). This CDR3 has 14 residues. CDR1 is SGHDN and CDR2 is FVKESK in the germline V gene. Trimming removed 4 bases at V and 5 bases at J, with 12 bases between.

This clonotype was detected many times. The rearrangement joins TRBV12-3 or TRBV12-4 to TRBJ2-3; TRBD1 might be the D (6 bases). Trimming left V 4 bases short and J 7 bases short, with 9 bases between. The CDR3 sequence is 12 residues long. The CDR3 here is CASSYRANTQYF. The CDR3 nucleotides read TGTGCCAGCAGTTACAGGGCGAATACGCAGTATTTT.

The chain carries TRBV5-1 and TRBJ2-5; D unresolved. V dropped 2 bases and J dropped 2 bases, with 19 bases sitting between them. Germline CDR1 is SGHRS and CDR2 is YFSETQ. The CDR3 loop spans 17 amino acids. The CDR3 DNA is TGCGCCAGCAGCTTAATGCAAAGACGGGCCAATCAAGAGACCCAGTACTTC. Translating gives CASSLMQRRANQETQYF.

This clonotype turned up a few times. This chain links TRBV29-1 with TRBJ2-3; 10 bases match TRBD2. Germline V gene lookup returns CDR1 SQVTM and CDR2 ANQGSEA. Trimming cost V 3 bases and J 4 bases; bases outside gene matches: 1. The CDR3 length is 13 residues. The CDR3 DNA reads TGCAGCGTTGAGGGACTAGCGTCAGATACGCAGTATTTT. It is translated as CSVEGLASDTQYF.

There are many counts of this clonotype. The chain employs TRBV2 and TRBJ2-1; 9 bases agree with TRBD2. Losses at the gene ends were 3 bases for V and 9 bases for J; bases not matched to a gene: 9. Germline V gives CDR1 SNHLY, CDR2 FYNNEI. The CDR3 is 15 residues long. In nucleotides, the CDR3 is TGTGCCAGCAGTGATGGGCTAGCGGGAATCAGTGAGCAGTTCTTC. It is translated as CASSDGLAGISEQFF.

This clonotype came up many times. The CDR3 reads CSASRGGDGYTF. The CDR3, as DNA: TGCAGTGCTAGTAGGGGCGGCGATGGCTACACCTTC. This rearrangement joins TRBV20-1 to TRBJ1-2; D is possibly TRBD1 (5 bases). This CDR3 contains 12 residues. Germline CDR1 DFQATT, CDR2 SNEGSKA (reference sequence). Trimming shortened V by 3 bases and J by 6 bases, and 11 bases separated the two germline ends.

The rearrangement links TRBV6-1 to TRBJ2-1; 8 bases line up with TRBD2. The CDR3 has 13 residues. Germline trimming cut 8 bases from V and 9 bases from J; bases unmatched to any gene: 9. Germline lookup yields CDR1 MNHNS and CDR2 SASEGT. CDR3 bases: TGTGCCAGCTTTAGCGGGACCCGAGGTGAGCAGTTCTTC. Translating gives CASFSGTRGEQFF.

This clonotype was counted many times. V gene TRBV5-1 combines with J gene TRBJ2-1; TRBD2 might be the D (6 bases). The V end was cut by 4 bases, the J end by 1 base, with 12 bases between. This CDR3 region has 15 residues. CDR1 is SGHRS, CDR2 YFSETQ, per germline. CDR3 nucleotides: TGCGCCAGCAGCGAGGCGGGACTGTCCTACAATGAGCAGTTCTTC. It translates to CASSEAGLSYNEQFF.

This chain connects TRBV24-1 to TRBJ2-5; TRBD2 is a possible D gene (6 bases). The CDR3 contains 17 residues. From germline, CDR1 is KGHDR and CDR2 SFDVKD. V was clipped by 3 bases and J by 5 bases, with 21 bases between them. The CDR3 DNA sequence: TGTGCCACCAGTGATACCGACCGGGCAGGGAGGTCGGAGACCCAGTACTTC. This translates into CATSDTDRAGRSETQYF.

This clonotype was seen just once. This clone may be a read error of a much larger clone one base away. In this CDR3 the conserved last residue, phenylalanine or tryptophan, is missing, so a read error is likely. This chain joins TRBV12-3 or TRBV12-4 and TRBJ2-1; 15 nucleotides align to TRBD2. The CDR3 is 15 residues long. Losses at the gene ends were 6 bases for V and 9 bases for J; bases not matched to a gene: 6. The DNA of the CDR3 is TGTGCCAGCAGCCGCGGGACTAGCGGGAGGATTGAGCAGTTCTTG. Residues: CASSRGTSGRIEQFL.

A few counts support this clonotype. The rearrangement links TRBV6-1 to TRBJ2-5, with D perhaps matching TRBD2 (5 bases). The CDR3 totals 16 residues. Germline loops: CDR1 MNHNS, CDR2 SASEGT. The V gene lost 6 bases and the J gene lost 0 bases, with 17 bases spanning the gap. This CDR3 is CASSQGRGRNQETQYF. As DNA, the CDR3 is TGTGCCAGCAGCCAAGGGCGCGGGCGGAACCAAGAGACCCAGTACTTC.

The rearrangement links TRBV20-1 to TRBJ2-1; D remains unclear. V was shortened by 5 bases and J by 2 bases, with 16 bases between the two germline ends. CDR3 length equals 15 residues. CDR1 is DFQATT and CDR2 is SNEGSKA in the germline V gene (reference sequence). The CDR3 spells CSASARHHTYNEQFF. The CDR3 DNA follows: TGCAGTGCTTCCGCTAGACACCATACCTACAATGAGCAGTTCTTC.

The chain couples TRBV30 to TRBJ1-1; D uncertain. CDR3 size: 14 residues. Trimming pared 0 bases from V and 2 bases from J, leaving 10 bases between. The germline CDR1 and CDR2 sequences are GTSNPN and SVGIG (reference sequence). CDR3 region: CAWSVGLLNTEAFF. The DNA of the CDR3 is TGTGCCTGGAGTGTCGGCCTCCTAAACACTGAAGCTTTCTTT.

This clonotype has only a few counts. J is TRBJ2-7 and V is TRBV3-1; 9 bases align to TRBD2. CDR3 length: 14 amino acids. Trimming at V came to 2 bases and at J to 4 bases, leaving 3 bases not matched to a gene. In germline, CDR1 is LGHDT, CDR2 YNNKEL (reference sequence). CDR3 sequence (DNA): TGTGCCAGCAGCCAAAGGGCGGGAGGGTACGAGCAGTACTTC. This sequence encodes CASSQRAGGYEQYF.

This sequence joins TRBV29-1 and TRBJ2-7, with 7 positions matching TRBD1. The germline V gene encodes CDR1 SQVTM and CDR2 ANQGSEA. The CDR3 loop spans 12 amino acids. After removal of 7 bases from V and 2 bases from J, the junction contained 5 bases not matched to a gene. CDR3 sequence (DNA): TGCAGCGAACCGGGACAGACCTACGAGCAGTACTTC. The encoded protein is CSEPGQTYEQYF.

In this sample, this clonotype turned up a few times. Likely a read error: the CDR3 ends without its conserved phenylalanine or tryptophan. The V gene is TRBV5-6, the J gene TRBJ2-1, with 7 bases matching TRBD2. The germline CDR1 and CDR2 sequences are SGHDT and YYEEEE. V shed 0 bases, J shed 9 bases, and the junction held 0 bases outside the gene matches. The CDR3 consists of 12 residues. DNA for the CDR3: TGTGCCAGCAGCTTGGCTAGCGGTGAGCAGTTCTTG. Its translation is CASSLASGEQFL.

Concerning this clonotype: One end of the junction is discordant with germline, which a read error may explain. V gene TRBV6-5 combines with J gene TRBJ1-5; a possible D gene is TRBD1 (5 bases). The CDR3 runs to 14 residues. CDR1 and CDR2 (germline): MNHEY, SVGAGI. Written as DNA, the CDR3 is TGTGCCAGCAGTTACTCGCAGGGTGGTCAGCCCAAGCATTTT. This codes for CASSYSQGGQPKHF.

The chain is built from TRBV28 and TRBJ2-7; 11 bases are a match to TRBD2. CDR3 size: 15 residues. V shed 8 bases, J shed 6 bases, and the junction held 12 bases outside the gene matches. Germline V lookup: CDR1 MDHEN, CDR2 SYDVKM. In DNA form, the CDR3 reads TGTGCCAGCGGTGGTCTAGCGGGAGGCAATTCCGAGCAGTACTTC. As protein: CASGGLAGGNSEQYF. The variable domain in full, completed from reference TRBV28 and TRBJ2-7, reads DVKVTQSSRYLVKRTGEKVFLECVQDMDHENMFWYRQDPGLGLRLIYFSYDVKMKEKGDIPEGYSVSREKKERFSLILESASTNQTSMYLCASGGLAGGNSEQYFGPGTRLTVT.

In this sample, this clonotype turned up many times. J is TRBJ1-4 and V is TRBV7-9; D unresolved. Trimming shortened V by 1 base and J by 7 bases, and 10 bases separated the two germline ends. Germline V lookup: CDR1 SEHNR, CDR2 FQNEAQ (reference sequence). The CDR3 runs 14 residues. The DNA of the CDR3 is TGTGCCAGCAGCTTAGGGTCCAATGGTGAAAAACTGTTTTTT. Protein sequence: CASSLGSNGEKLFF.